This entry lists 18 T cell receptor beta chains sequenced from one sample in a study of technical replicates of blood from several donors. The repertoire was sequenced with immunoSEQ multiplex PCR; TCRdb's copy has only in-frame clones and lacks some. Seen here are about 59,000 clones, 80% to 95% observed once, and the top ten hold about 3.9%. The material sequenced was PBMCs. The receptors were gathered from a human donor in good health. Some clones in this sample may be carry-over from other donors' samples.

The V gene is TRBV6-1, the J gene TRBJ2-2, with D unresolved. CDR1 MNHNS and CDR2 SASEGT come from the germline V gene. The CDR3 is 13 residues long. V was trimmed by 7 bases and J by 6 bases, leaving 12 bases between them. The CDR3, as DNA: TGTGCCAGCACTAAACAAGGAGCCGGGGAGCTGTTTTTT. It translates to CASTKQGAGELFF.

This chain connects TRBV2 to TRBJ1-1; TRBD1 matches 10 bases. The CDR3 has 15 amino acids. CDR1 and CDR2 (germline): SNHLY, FYNNEI. Germline trimming cut 4 bases from V and 3 bases from J; bases unmatched to any gene: 5. For the CDR3, the DNA is TGTGCCAGCAGTGGTCCAGGACAGGGGGACACTGAAGCTTTCTTT. This gives the protein CASSGPGQGDTEAFF.

The chain recombines TRBV10-3 with TRBJ2-5, with D uncertain. CDR1 is ENHRY, CDR2 SYGVKD, per germline. Trimming cost V 2 bases and J 7 bases, with 14 bases left between them. The CDR3 spans 14 residues. As DNA, the CDR3 is TGTGCCATCAGTGAGAACAGCCCTAAGACGACCCAGTACTTC. This sequence encodes CAISENSPKTTQYF.

The V and J genes are TRBV7-9 and TRBJ1-3; D not certain. The CDR3 covers 15 residues. The V end was cut by 5 bases, the J end by 3 bases, with 14 bases between. Germline lookup yields CDR1 SEHNR and CDR2 FQNEAQ (reference sequence). DNA for the CDR3: TGTGCCAGCAGCCCCCCCCCGAGGGTTGGAAACACCATATATTTT. This gives the protein CASSPPPRVGNTIYF.

The chain carries TRBV5-1 and TRBJ1-5; unclear D gene. The germline CDR1 and CDR2 sequences are SGHRS and YFSETQ. Trimming stripped 7 bases from V and 0 bases from J, with 26 bases between. There are 19 residues in the CDR3. The CDR3 DNA reads TGCGCCAGCCCCCCCACGGCCCGTGACTGCTCTAATAGCAATCAGCCCCAGCATTTT. Protein: CASPPTARDCSNSNQPQHF.

The rearrangement joins TRBV5-1 to TRBJ2-7; no clear D. This CDR3 comprises 12 residues. V lost 4 bases to trimming and J lost 0 bases, with 5 bases between them. Germline lookup yields CDR1 SGHRS and CDR2 YFSETQ. The CDR3: CASSLNSYEQYF. Written as DNA, the CDR3 is TGCGCCAGCAGCCTAAACTCCTACGAGCAGTACTTC. Looking up the rest from reference TRBV5-1 and TRBJ2-7 gives the full variable domain: KAGVTQTPRYLIKTRGQQVTLSCSPISGHRSVSWYQQTPGQGLQFLFEYFSETQRNKGNFPGRFSGRQFSNSRSEMNVSTLELGDSALYLCASSLNSYEQYFGPGTRLTVT.

This clone was observed a single time. V is TRBV13 and J is TRBJ2-1; D remains ambiguous. The V end was cut by 4 bases, the J end by 3 bases, with 4 bases between. The length of the CDR3 is 12 residues. The germline V gene has CDR1 PRHDT and CDR2 FYEKMQ (reference sequence). In DNA form, the CDR3 reads TGTGCCAGCAGCTCATTCTACAATGAGCAGTTCTTC. This codes for CASSSFYNEQFF.

The chain carries TRBV19 and TRBJ2-7; D is perhaps TRBD2 (5 bases). CDR1 is LNHDA and CDR2 is SQIVND in the germline V gene (reference sequence). The CDR3 loop spans 13 amino acids. Trimming stripped 6 bases from V and 5 bases from J, with 14 bases between. The CDR3 spells CASRPSGTHEQYF. The CDR3 DNA reads as TGTGCCAGTAGGCCAAGCGGAACCCACGAGCAGTACTTC.

The gene calls are TRBV18 and TRBJ2-1, with TRBD1 as a possible D gene (6 bases). This CDR3 contains 15 residues. Germline values: CDR1 KGHSH, CDR2 LQKENI. V was cut by 4 bases and J by 0 bases, with 10 bases left in between. The DNA of the CDR3 is TGTGCCAGCTCACTCAGGGGAAGCTCCTACAATGAGCAGTTCTTC. Protein product: CASSLRGSSYNEQFF.

The table lists this clone with a few counts. V is TRBV2 and J is TRBJ1-1; D not resolved. The CDR3 totals 13 residues. Germline values: CDR1 SNHLY, CDR2 FYNNEI. Trimming removed 7 bases from V and 3 bases from J, with 12 bases in between. CDR3: CASTLDGDTEAFF. CDR3 DNA: TGTGCCAGCACTTTGGACGGGGACACTGAAGCTTTCTTT.

This sequence joins TRBV7-8 and TRBJ2-7, with D tentatively TRBD1 (6 bases). V was clipped by 6 bases and J by 4 bases, with 19 bases between them. This CDR3 comprises 15 residues. Germline V gene sequence: CDR1 SGHVS, CDR2 FQNEAQ. CDR3 in DNA: TGTGCCAGCAGTCCCGGCAGGGGATCTTATTACGAGCAGTACTTC. Amino acid sequence: CASSPGRGSYYEQYF.

The genes are TRBV4-1 and TRBJ2-5; TRBD2 might be the D (7 bases). The germline V and J ends were trimmed by 4 bases and 2 bases, with 20 bases remaining between them. This CDR3 contains 17 residues. Germline-derived CDR1 and CDR2 are MGHRA and YSYEKL. The chain's CDR3 is CASSPYLGGGGQETQYF. For the CDR3, the DNA is TGCGCCAGCAGCCCCTACCTGGGAGGGGGGGGTCAAGAGACCCAGTACTTC.

V is TRBV6-5 and J is TRBJ1-5; tentatively, D is TRBD1 (5 bases). This CDR3 contains 15 residues. V was clipped by 0 bases and J by 6 bases, with 12 bases between them. Germline lookup yields CDR1 MNHEY and CDR2 SVGAGI. CDR3 bases: TGTGCCAGCAGTTACTCCGGCAGGGTGGGTCAGCCCCAGCATTTT. It codes for CASSYSGRVGQPQHF.

This CDR3 is CASSQGTLAGVETQYF. The DNA of the CDR3 is TGTGCCAGCAGCCAGGGTACGCTAGCGGGAGTAGAGACCCAGTACTTC. The genes are TRBV7-2 and TRBJ2-5; 10 bases map to TRBD2. CDR3 size: 16 residues. Unmatched junction bases numbered 10, after V lost 5 bases and J lost 4 bases. Germline V gene data show CDR1 as SGHTA and CDR2 as FQGNSA.

This chain connects TRBV5-1 to TRBJ2-3; TRBD2 might be the D (5 bases). CDR1 and CDR2 (germline): SGHRS, YFSETQ. The CDR3 covers 16 residues. The V and J ends lost 1 base and 0 bases respectively, with 12 bases between them. CDR3: CASSLFMRTSTDTQYF. CDR3 in DNA: TGCGCCAGCAGCTTGTTTATGAGGACTAGCACAGATACGCAGTATTTT.

The chain joins TRBV30 to TRBJ1-5, with TRBD1 matching 7 bases. V was clipped by 0 bases and J by 9 bases; unmatched bases: 8. Per germline, CDR1 GTSNPN and CDR2 SVGIG (reference sequence). This CDR3 is built from 14 residues. In DNA form, the CDR3 reads TGTGCCTGGAGTGTTACAGGGGAGGTTTGGCCCCAGCATTTT. Translation: CAWSVTGEVWPQHF.

This clone was observed a single time. The gene calls are TRBV27 and TRBJ2-7; TRBD2 matches 12 bases. Looked up from germline, CDR1 is MNHEY and CDR2 is SMNVEV (reference sequence). The CDR3 has 15 amino acids. Losses at the gene ends were 6 bases for V and 3 bases for J; bases not matched to a gene: 6. CDR3 residues: CASRRLTSGGYEQYF. CDR3 DNA sequence: TGTGCCAGCAGACGTTTGACTAGCGGGGGCTACGAGCAGTACTTC.

The CDR3 DNA sequence: TGTGCCTGGGGGCTTGATGGGCCTCAGCCCCAGCATTTT. Amino acids: CAWGLDGPQPQHF. The chain carries TRBV30 and TRBJ1-5; D remains unclear. The germline CDR1 and CDR2 sequences are GTSNPN and SVGIG (reference sequence). Trimming cost V 5 bases and J 6 bases, with 14 bases left between them. There are 13 residues in the CDR3.